The clone carrying this T cell receptor (beta chain) came up a few times. The sample originates from a study of T-cell reconstitution after alpha-beta-depleted transplantation in children. CDR3 length: 14 residues. V lost 5 bases and J 4 bases, leaving 11 bases between the germline ends. Germline values: CDR1 SGHTA, CDR2 FQGTGA. Unique molecular identifiers were incorporated into the prepared TCRbeta library. TCRdb processed the PCR reads anew with MiXCR; each CDR3 protein has one entry. The data show around 480,000 distinct CDR3 sequences, with around a third seen just once and around 2.3% held by the top ten.

The chain is built from TRBV7-3 and TRBJ2-2, with D perhaps TRBD1 or TRBD2 (5 bases each). Sequenced material: PBMCs from the stem cell graft donor, taken from the stem cell graft. The sequence came from a human donor who donated a stem cell graft to a child with aplastic anemia. CDR3 protein: CASSVGTGTGELFF. As DNA, the CDR3 is TGTGCCAGCAGCGTCGGGACGGGCACCGGGGAGCTGTTTTTT.